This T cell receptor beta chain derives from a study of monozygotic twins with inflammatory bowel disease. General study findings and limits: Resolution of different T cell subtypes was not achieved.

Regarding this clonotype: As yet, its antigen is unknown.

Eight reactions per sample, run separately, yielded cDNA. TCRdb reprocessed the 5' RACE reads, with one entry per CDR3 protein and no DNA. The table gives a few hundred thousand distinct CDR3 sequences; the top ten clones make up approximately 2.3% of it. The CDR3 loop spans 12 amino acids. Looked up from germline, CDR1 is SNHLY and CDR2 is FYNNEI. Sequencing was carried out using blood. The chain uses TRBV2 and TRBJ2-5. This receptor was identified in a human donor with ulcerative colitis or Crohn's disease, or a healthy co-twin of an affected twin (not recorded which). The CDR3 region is CASNGQWETQYF.